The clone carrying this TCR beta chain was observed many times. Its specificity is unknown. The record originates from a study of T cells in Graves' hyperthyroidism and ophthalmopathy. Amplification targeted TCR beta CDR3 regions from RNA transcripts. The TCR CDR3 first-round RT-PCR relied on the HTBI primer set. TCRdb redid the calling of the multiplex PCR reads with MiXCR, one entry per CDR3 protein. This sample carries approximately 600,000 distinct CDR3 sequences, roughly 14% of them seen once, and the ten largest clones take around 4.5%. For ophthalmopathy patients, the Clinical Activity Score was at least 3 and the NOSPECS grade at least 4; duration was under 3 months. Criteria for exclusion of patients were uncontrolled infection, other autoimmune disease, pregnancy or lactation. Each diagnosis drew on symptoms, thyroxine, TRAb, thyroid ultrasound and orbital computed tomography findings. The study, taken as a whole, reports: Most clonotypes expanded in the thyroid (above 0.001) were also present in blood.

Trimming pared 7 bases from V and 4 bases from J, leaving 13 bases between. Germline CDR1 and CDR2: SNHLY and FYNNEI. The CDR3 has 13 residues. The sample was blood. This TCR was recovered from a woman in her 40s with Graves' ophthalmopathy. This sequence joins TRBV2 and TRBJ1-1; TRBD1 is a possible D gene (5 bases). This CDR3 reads CASMEGIITEAFF. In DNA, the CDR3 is TGTGCCAGCATGGAGGGGATAATCACTGAAGCTTTCTTT.